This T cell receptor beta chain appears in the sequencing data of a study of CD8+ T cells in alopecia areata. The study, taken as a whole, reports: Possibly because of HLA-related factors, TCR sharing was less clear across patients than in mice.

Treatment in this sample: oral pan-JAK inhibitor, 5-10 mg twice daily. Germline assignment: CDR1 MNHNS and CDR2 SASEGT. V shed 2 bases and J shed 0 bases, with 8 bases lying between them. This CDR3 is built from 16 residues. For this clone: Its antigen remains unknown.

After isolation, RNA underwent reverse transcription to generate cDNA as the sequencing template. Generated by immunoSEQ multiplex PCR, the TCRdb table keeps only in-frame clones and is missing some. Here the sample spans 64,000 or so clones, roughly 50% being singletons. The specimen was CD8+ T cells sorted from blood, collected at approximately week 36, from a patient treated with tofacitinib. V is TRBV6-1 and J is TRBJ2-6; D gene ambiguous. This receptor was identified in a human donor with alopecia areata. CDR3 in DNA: TGTGCCAGCAGTGAAACGGGCAGCTCTGGGGCCAACGTCCTGACTTTC. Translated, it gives CASSETGSSGANVLTF.